The 6 T cell receptor beta chains below all came from one sample that was sequenced in a study of identical twins. TCRdb reprocessed the 5' RACE reads via MiXCR and lists one record per CDR3 protein. Here the sample spans approximately 550,000 distinct CDR3 sequences, around 24% being singletons. These data were also reused for a study on yellow fever vaccine responses in identical twins.

Sequenced input: CD4+ T cells sorted from blood. The receptors here all came from a woman aged 18-30 years in good health.

The gene calls are TRBV20-1 and TRBJ2-7, with 10 bases aligning to TRBD1. Trimming removed 4 bases from V and 0 bases from J; junction bases left unmatched: 9. CDR1 and CDR2 from the germline V gene are DFQATT and SNEGSKA (reference sequence). The length of the CDR3 is 16 residues. This chain's CDR3 is CSATRPGQGPSYEQYF. Here the CDR3 DNA reads TGCAGTGCTACTCGCCCGGGACAGGGGCCCTCCTACGAGCAGTACTTC.

The chain has TRBV29-1 and TRBJ2-2; D unresolved. The CDR3 runs to 13 residues. The ends were cut back, 1 base at V and 6 bases at J, with 9 bases in the middle. Germline V gives CDR1 SQVTM, CDR2 ANQGSEA. The CDR3 loop is CSVEGLPAGELFF. The CDR3 nucleotides are TGCAGCGTTGAAGGGTTACCAGCCGGGGAGCTGTTTTTT.

This clonotype was seen more than once but under ten times. J is TRBJ2-5 and V is TRBV20-1, with D tentatively TRBD2 (5 bases). The V and J ends lost 1 base and 0 bases respectively, with 12 bases between them. The CDR3 runs to 15 residues. CDR1 DFQATT and CDR2 SNEGSKA come from the germline V gene (reference sequence). The DNA of the CDR3 is TGCAGTGCTAGAGCAGTACTAGGTCACCAAGAGACCCAGTACTTC. Amino acids: CSARAVLGHQETQYF.

This clonotype was seen a handful of times. The chain links TRBV24-1 to TRBJ2-2; 7 bases match TRBD1. CDR1 and CDR2 from the germline V gene are KGHDR and SFDVKD. The CDR3 runs 15 residues. The trim removed 7 bases at V and 1 base at J, leaving 5 bases unmatched. The CDR3 DNA reads TGTGCCACCAGACAGGGGCGGGTGAACACCGGGGAGCTGTTTTTT. This gives the protein CATRQGRVNTGELFF.

In DNA form, the CDR3 reads TGTGCCAGCAGCAGCAGGGGCCGCCGTGGACCTATAAGCTCTGGGGCCAACGTCCTGACTTTC. Encoded protein: CASSSRGRRGPISSGANVLTF. The chain employs TRBV9 and TRBJ2-6, with D tentatively TRBD1 (6 bases). Germline CDR1 and CDR2: SGDLS and YYNGEE. V shed 4 bases and J shed 0 bases, with 26 bases lying between them. CDR3 length equals 21 residues. The full variable domain, rest sourced from reference TRBV9 and TRBJ2-6, is DSGVTQTPKHLITATGQRVTLRCSPRSGDLSVYWYQQSLDQGLQFLIQYYNGEERAKGNILERFSAQQFPDLHSELNLSSLELGDSALYFCASSSRGRRGPISSGANVLTFGAGSRLTVL.

This clonotype was seen more than once but under ten times. The chain joins TRBV4-1 to TRBJ2-5, with 10 positions matching TRBD2. Per the germline V gene, CDR1 is MGHRA and CDR2 is YSYEKL. The CDR3 is 18 amino acids. The junction had 7 bases not matched to a gene; V was cut back by 0 bases and J by 0 bases. The CDR3 DNA reads as TGCGCCAGCAGCCAAGACGGGCTAGCGGGGGAACACCAAGAGACCCAGTACTTC. Translated, it gives CASSQDGLAGEHQETQYF.